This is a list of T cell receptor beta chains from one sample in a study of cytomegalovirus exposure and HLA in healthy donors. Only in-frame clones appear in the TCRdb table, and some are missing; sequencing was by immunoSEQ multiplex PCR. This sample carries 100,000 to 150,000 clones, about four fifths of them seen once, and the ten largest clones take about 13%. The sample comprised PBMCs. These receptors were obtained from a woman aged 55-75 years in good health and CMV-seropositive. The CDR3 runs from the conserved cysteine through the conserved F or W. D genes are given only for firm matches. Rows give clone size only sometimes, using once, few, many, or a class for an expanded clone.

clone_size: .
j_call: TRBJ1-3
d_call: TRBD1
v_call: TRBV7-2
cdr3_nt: TGTGCCAGCAGCTTGGGGACAGGTTTAAGCACCATATATTTT
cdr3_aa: CASSLGTGLSTIYF

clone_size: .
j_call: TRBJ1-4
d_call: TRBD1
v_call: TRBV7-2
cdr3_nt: TGTGCCAGCAGCTCACAGGGGCCCGGGAGGGGGGACCTGTTTTTT
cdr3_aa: CASSSQGPGRGDLFF

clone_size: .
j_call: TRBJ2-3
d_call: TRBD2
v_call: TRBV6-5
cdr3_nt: TGTGCCAGCAGTTTCGTGGGAGGGCTGGCAGATACGCAGTATTTT
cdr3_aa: CASSFVGGLADTQYF

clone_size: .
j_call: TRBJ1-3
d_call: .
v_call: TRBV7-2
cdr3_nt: TGTGCCAGCAGTTCCACTCAGTGGAGCCCTGGAAACACCATATATTTT
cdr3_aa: CASSSTQWSPGNTIYF

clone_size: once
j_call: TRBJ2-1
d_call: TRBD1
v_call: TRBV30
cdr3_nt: TGTGCCTGGAGTAGGACAGGGGGCAATGAGCAGTTCTTC
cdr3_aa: CAWSRTGGNEQFF

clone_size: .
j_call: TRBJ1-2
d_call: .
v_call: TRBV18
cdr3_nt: TGTGCCAGCTCACCAGGGAGGGGGACTGAGGGCTACACCTTC
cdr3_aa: CASSPGRGTEGYTF

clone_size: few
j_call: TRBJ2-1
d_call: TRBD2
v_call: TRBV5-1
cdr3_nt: TGCGCCAGCAGCTTGGTGGCTAGCGGGAACAATGAGCAGTTCTTC
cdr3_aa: CASSLVASGNNEQFF

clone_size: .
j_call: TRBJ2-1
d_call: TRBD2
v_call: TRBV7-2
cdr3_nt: TGTGCCAGCAGCTTTATAGCGGGGGCCACAAGGAATGAGCAGTTCTTC
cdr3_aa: CASSFIAGATRNEQFF

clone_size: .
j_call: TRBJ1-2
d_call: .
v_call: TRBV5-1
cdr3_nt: TGCGCCAGCAGCTTAACAGAGGGAGGCGGCTACACCTTC
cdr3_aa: CASSLTEGGGYTF

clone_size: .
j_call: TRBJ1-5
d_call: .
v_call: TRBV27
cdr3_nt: TGTGCCACCGCCCCGTGGGGCTCTCAGCCCCAGCATTTT
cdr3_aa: CATAPWGSQPQHF

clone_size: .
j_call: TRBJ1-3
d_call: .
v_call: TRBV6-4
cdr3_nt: TGTGCCAGCAGTGACCACGAACTGCACGAAAACACCATATATTTT
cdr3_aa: CASSDHELHENTIYF

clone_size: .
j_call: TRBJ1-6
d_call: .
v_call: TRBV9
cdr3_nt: TGTGCCAGCAGCGCGGAAGGGGATTCACCCCTCCACTTT
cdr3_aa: CASSAEGDSPLHF

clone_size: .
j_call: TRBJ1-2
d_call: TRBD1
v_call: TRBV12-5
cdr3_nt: TGTGCTATCGCAAGGTCAGCAGGGGGTCAACGGAACTATGGCTACACCTTC
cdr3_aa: CAIARSAGGQRNYGYTF

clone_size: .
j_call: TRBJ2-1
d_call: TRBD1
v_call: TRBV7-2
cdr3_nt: TGTGCCAGCAGCTGGTTCCCGGGACAGGGAGCTAATGAGCAGTTCTTC
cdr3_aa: CASSWFPGQGANEQFF

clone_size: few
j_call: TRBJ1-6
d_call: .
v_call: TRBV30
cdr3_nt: TGTGCCTGGAGTGCAAACTCAAGGGGACCCCTCCACTTT
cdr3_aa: CAWSANSRGPLHF

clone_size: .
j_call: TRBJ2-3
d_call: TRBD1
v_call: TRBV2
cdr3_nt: TGTGCCAGCCGTCGGACAGGAGCCACAGATACGCAGTATTTT
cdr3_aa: CASRRTGATDTQYF

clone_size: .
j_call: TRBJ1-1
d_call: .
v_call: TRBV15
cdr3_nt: TGTGCCACCAGAATGGGGGCCACTGAAGCTTTCTTT
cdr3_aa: CATRMGATEAFF

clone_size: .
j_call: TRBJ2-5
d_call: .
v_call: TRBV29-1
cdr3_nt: TGCAGCGTTAAACTACAGGGCTCGGAGACCCAGTACTTC
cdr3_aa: CSVKLQGSETQYF